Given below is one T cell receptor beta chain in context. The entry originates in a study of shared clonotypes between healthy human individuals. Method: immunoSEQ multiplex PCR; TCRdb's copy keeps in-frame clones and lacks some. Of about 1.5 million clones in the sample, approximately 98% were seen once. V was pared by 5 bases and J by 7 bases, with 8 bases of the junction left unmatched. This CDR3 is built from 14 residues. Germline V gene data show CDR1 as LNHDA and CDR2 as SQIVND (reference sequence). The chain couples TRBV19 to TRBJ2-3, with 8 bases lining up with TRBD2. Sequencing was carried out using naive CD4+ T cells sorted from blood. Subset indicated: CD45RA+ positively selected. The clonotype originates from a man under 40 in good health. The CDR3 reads CASSASGSTYTQYF. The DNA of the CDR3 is TGTGCCAGTAGTGCAAGCGGGAGTACGTATACGCAGTATTTT.